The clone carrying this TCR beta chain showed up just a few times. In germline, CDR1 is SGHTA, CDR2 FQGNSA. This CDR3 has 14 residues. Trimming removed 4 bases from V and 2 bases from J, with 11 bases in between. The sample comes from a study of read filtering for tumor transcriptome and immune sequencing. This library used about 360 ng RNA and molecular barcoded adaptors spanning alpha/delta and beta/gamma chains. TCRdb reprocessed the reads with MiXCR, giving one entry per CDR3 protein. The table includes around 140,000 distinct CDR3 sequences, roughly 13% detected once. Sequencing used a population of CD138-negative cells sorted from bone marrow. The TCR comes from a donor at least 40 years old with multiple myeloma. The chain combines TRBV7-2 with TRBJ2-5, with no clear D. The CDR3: CASSSPPPQETQYF. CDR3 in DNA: TGTGCCAGCAGCTCCCCCCCGCCGCAAGAGACCCAGTACTTC. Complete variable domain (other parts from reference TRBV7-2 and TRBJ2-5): GAGVSQSPSNKVTEKGKDVELRCDPISGHTALYWYRQSLGQGLEFLIYFQGNSAPDKSGLPSDRFSAERTGGSVSTLTIQRTQQEDSAVYLCASSSPPPQETQYFGPGTRLLVL.